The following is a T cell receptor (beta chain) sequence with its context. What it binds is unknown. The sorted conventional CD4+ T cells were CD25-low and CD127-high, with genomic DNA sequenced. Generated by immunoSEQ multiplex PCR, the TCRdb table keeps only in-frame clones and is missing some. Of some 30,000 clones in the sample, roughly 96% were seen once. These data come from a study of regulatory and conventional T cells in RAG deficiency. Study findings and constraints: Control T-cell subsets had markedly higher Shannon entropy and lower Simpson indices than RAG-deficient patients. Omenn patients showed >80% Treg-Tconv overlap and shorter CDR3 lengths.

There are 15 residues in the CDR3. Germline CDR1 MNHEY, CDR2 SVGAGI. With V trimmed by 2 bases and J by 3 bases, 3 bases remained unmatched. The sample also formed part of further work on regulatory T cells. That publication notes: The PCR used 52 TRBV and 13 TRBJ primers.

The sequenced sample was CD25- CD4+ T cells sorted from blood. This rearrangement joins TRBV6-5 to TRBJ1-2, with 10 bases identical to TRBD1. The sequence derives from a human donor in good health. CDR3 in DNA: TGTGCCAGCAGTTACCAGGACAGGGGGTACTATGGCTACACCTTC. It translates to CASSYQDRGYYGYTF.